The 31 T cell receptor beta chains listed next were all sequenced from one sample in a study of cytomegalovirus exposure and HLA in healthy donors (dated by TCRdb to 2016 to 2017). The library was made by the immunoSEQ multiplex PCR assay. For the multiplex PCR, a mixture combining 60 forward primers for TCR Vbeta segments and 13 reverse primers for TCR Jbeta segments was used. Sourced from immuneACCESS, this table was stored by TCRdb with only in-frame sequences that have V and J called. A share of the clones is absent; for the studies checked, an unresolved V gene accounts for under half, and the remainder has no known explanation. The record for this sample contains tens of thousands of clones. More than 2.5% of the sample belongs to the ten largest clones. Source material: PBMCs. These receptor sequences come from a man in his forties or fifties in good health and CMV-seronegative.

In terms of frequency, this clone is medium-sized (0.01 to 0.1%). This chain links TRBV19 with TRBJ1-5; TRBD1 might be the D (5 bases). Germline CDR1 LNHDA, CDR2 SQIVND (reference sequence). The CDR3 spans 13 residues. Trimming took 5 bases from V and 3 from J, leaving 8 bases between them. Written as DNA, the CDR3 is TGTGCCAGTAGTGGGGCACACAATCAGCCCCAGCATTTT. This gives the protein CASSGAHNQPQHF.

The rearrangement joins TRBV11-2 to TRBJ2-1; no reliable D call. Looked up from germline, CDR1 is SGHAT and CDR2 is FQNNGV. The length of the CDR3 is 13 residues. Trimming stripped 2 bases from V and 5 bases from J, with 7 bases between. The CDR3 DNA follows: TGTGCCAGCAGCTTAACTCCCGACAATGAGCAGTTCTTC. Amino acids: CASSLTPDNEQFF.

This chain joins TRBV28 and TRBJ2-7, with 9 bases matching TRBD1. Looked up from germline, CDR1 is MDHEN and CDR2 is SYDVKM. V lost 6 bases to trimming and J lost 2 bases; unmatched junction nucleotides: 11. The CDR3 loop spans 16 amino acids. The CDR3 DNA sequence: TGTGCCAGCAGAGTTTTGGGACAGGGAGAGGCCTACGAGCAGTACTTC. Protein product: CASRVLGQGEAYEQYF.

The gene calls are TRBV7-9 and TRBJ1-6; D unclear. V lost 0 bases and J lost 0, with 9 bases in between. CDR3 size: 17 residues. The germline CDR1 and CDR2 sequences are SEHNR and FQNEAQ (reference sequence). The CDR3 DNA reads TGTGCCAGCAGCTTAGCGGGGAGGAGCTCCTATAATTCACCCCTCCACTTT. Its translation: CASSLAGRSSYNSPLHF. Looking up the rest from reference TRBV7-9 and TRBJ1-6 gives the full variable domain: DTGVSQNPRHKITKRGQNVTFRCDPISEHNRLYWYRQTLGQGPEFLTYFQNEAQLEKSRLLSDRFSAERPKGSFSTLEIQRTEQGDSAMYLCASSLAGRSSYNSPLHFGNGTRLTVT.

This chain uses TRBV30 with TRBJ1-4; 10 bases are shared with TRBD1. This CDR3 comprises 17 residues. Germline CDR1 and CDR2: GTSNPN and SVGIG (reference sequence). Trimming took 2 bases from V and 8 from J; bases not matched to a gene: 14. CDR3 sequence reads: CAWSPLTGWDRGEKLFF. CDR3 coding DNA: TGTGCCTGGAGTCCACTAACCGGATGGGACAGGGGCGAAAAACTGTTTTTT.

This chain joins TRBV30 and TRBJ2-7; 7 positions agree with TRBD1. Germline-derived CDR1 and CDR2 are GTSNPN and SVGIG (reference sequence). The J segment lost 4 bases and the V segment lost 4 bases, leaving 13 bases of the junction unmatched. The CDR3 loop spans 15 amino acids. The CDR3 nucleotides are TGTGCCTGGACTCCCCCTTACAGGGGAAGGTACGAGCAGTACTTC. This translates into CAWTPPYRGRYEQYF.

The rearrangement uses TRBV19 and TRBJ2-1, with TRBD2 identical over 8 bases. CDR3 length: 14 amino acids. J gave up 2 bases and V 6 bases, and 3 bases lay outside the gene matches. CDR1 LNHDA and CDR2 SQIVND come from the germline V gene (reference sequence). As DNA, the CDR3 is TGTGCCAGTAGCACGGGACTAGCCTACAATGAGCAGTTCTTC. This sequence encodes CASSTGLAYNEQFF.

The V call is TRBV10-2, the J call TRBJ2-7; 7 positions agree with TRBD1. The CDR3 has 13 amino acids. Germline V gene lookup returns CDR1 WSHSY and CDR2 SAAADI. The V gene end was trimmed by 4 bases and the J gene end by 6 bases; junction bases not matched to a gene: 6. CDR3 bases: TGCGCCAGCAGTGGTAGACAGGGAAGCGAGCAGTACTTC. Residues: CASSGRQGSEQYF.

This chain uses TRBV5-1 with TRBJ1-2, with 8 bases lining up with TRBD1. Germline V lookup: CDR1 SGHRS, CDR2 YFSETQ. V was clipped by 4 bases and J by 8 bases; unmatched bases: 10. This CDR3 is built from 14 residues. CDR3 sequence (DNA): TGCGCCAGCAGCCCACAGGGGGGCCGCGGCGGCTACACCTTC. Residues: CASSPQGGRGGYTF.

The V and J genes are TRBV10-1 and TRBJ2-3, with 10 bases lining up with TRBD2. J was trimmed by 0 bases and V by 3 bases; bases with no gene match: 9. This CDR3 has 18 amino acids. CDR1 is WNHNN, CDR2 SYGVQD, per germline (reference sequence). The CDR3 coding sequence is TGCGCCAGCAGTGAAGGGGCTAGCGGGGGTCCAAGCACAGATACGCAGTATTTT. This encodes CASSEGASGGPSTDTQYF.

The CDR3 sequence: CASSRFAGSYEQYF. In nucleotides, the CDR3 is TGTGCCAGCAGCAGATTCGCGGGATCCTACGAGCAGTACTTC. This chain joins TRBV5-6 and TRBJ2-7, with TRBD2 as a possible D gene (6 bases). This CDR3 has 14 residues. Germline lookup yields CDR1 SGHDT and CDR2 YYEEEE. Trimming took 4 bases from V and 1 from J, leaving 12 bases between them.

The J gene is TRBJ1-3, the V gene TRBV9; no clear D. V shed 3 bases and J shed 0 bases, with 16 bases lying between them. Germline V gene sequence: CDR1 SGDLS, CDR2 YYNGEE. There are 17 residues in the CDR3. DNA for the CDR3: TGTGCCAGCAGCGGCCTAACCCCCCCAAGCTCTGGAAACACCATATATTTT. Its protein product is CASSGLTPPSSGNTIYF. The whole variable domain, filled in from reference TRBV9 and TRBJ1-3, reads DSGVTQTPKHLITATGQRVTLRCSPRSGDLSVYWYQQSLDQGLQFLIQYYNGEERAKGNILERFSAQQFPDLHSELNLSSLELGDSALYFCASSGLTPPSSGNTIYFGEGSWLTVV.

The V gene is TRBV10-3, the J gene TRBJ1-2, with 9 bases lining up with TRBD1. Germline assignment: CDR1 ENHRY and CDR2 SYGVKD. After removal of 6 bases from V and 2 bases from J, the junction contained 4 bases not matched to a gene. The CDR3 is made up of 14 amino acids. CDR3 sequence (DNA): TGTGCCATCAGCGGGGACAGGGCAAACTATGGCTACACCTTC. It yields the protein CAISGDRANYGYTF.

The V and J genes are TRBV6-6 and TRBJ1-5; a weak D match, TRBD1 (5 bases). This CDR3 is built from 16 residues. V was trimmed by 6 bases and J by 3 bases, leaving 18 bases between them. Germline CDR1 MNHNY, CDR2 SVGAGI (reference sequence). CDR3 sequence (DNA): TGTGCCAGCAGCCCCCGGGGGGGGAGGGACAATCAGCCCCAGCATTTT. It encodes CASSPRGGRDNQPQHF.

The J gene is TRBJ2-7, the V gene TRBV13; 8 bases agree with TRBD2. The CDR3 length is 15 residues. The junction had 10 bases not matched to a gene; V was cut back by 5 bases and J by 4 bases. Looked up from germline, CDR1 is PRHDT and CDR2 is FYEKMQ (reference sequence). CDR3 bases: TGTGCCAGCAGCCCACGGGGGGGGCGTAATTACGAGCAGTACTTC. It is translated as CASSPRGGRNYEQYF.

The genes are TRBV9 and TRBJ1-5, with D possibly matching TRBD1 (5 bases). The V gene's germline CDR1 is SGDLS and CDR2 YYNGEE. CDR3 size: 13 residues. The ends were cut back, 7 bases at V and 9 bases at J, with 17 bases in the middle. The CDR3 loop reads CASGGTDRGPQHF. The CDR3 DNA reads as TGTGCCAGCGGAGGGACGGACCGTGGGCCCCAGCATTTT. The full variable domain, in which reference TRBV9 and TRBJ1-5 provide the parts outside the CDR3, is DSGVTQTPKHLITATGQRVTLRCSPRSGDLSVYWYQQSLDQGLQFLIQYYNGEERAKGNILERFSAQQFPDLHSELNLSSLELGDSALYFCASGGTDRGPQHFGDGTRLSIL.

This chain joins TRBV5-8 and TRBJ2-4, with 7 bases lining up with TRBD1. V gave up 2 bases and J gave up 16 bases; unmatched junction bases: 12. Germline values: CDR1 SGHTS, CDR2 YDEGEE. The CDR3 sequence is 13 residues long. CDR3 amino acids: CASSLARQGLRYF. In nucleotides, the CDR3 is TGTGCCAGCAGCTTAGCCAGACAGGGCTTACGCTACTTC.

The chain is built from TRBV4-1 and TRBJ2-5; TRBD1 is a possible D gene (6 bases). V lost 5 bases and J 2 bases, leaving 9 bases between the germline ends. The CDR3 is 13 residues long. The germline V gene encodes CDR1 MGHRA and CDR2 YSYEKL. DNA for the CDR3: TGCGCCAGCAGCTTGGGACAACAAGAGACCCAGTACTTC. It is translated as CASSLGQQETQYF.

This rearrangement joins TRBV7-2 to TRBJ2-7; TRBD1 matches 10 bases. CDR3 length: 14 amino acids. J gave up 5 bases and V 6 bases, and 7 bases lay outside the gene matches. Germline-derived CDR1 and CDR2 are SGHTA and FQGNSA. CDR3 sequence (DNA): TGTGCCAGCAGATCAGACAGGGGGCCCCACGAGCAGTACTTC. Translating it yields CASRSDRGPHEQYF.

DNA of the CDR3: TGCGCCAGCAGCGGGGAGACTAGCGGGGGGACCACTTACGAGCAGTACTTC. Translated, it gives CASSGETSGGTTYEQYF. This chain joins TRBV5-1 and TRBJ2-7, with TRBD2 matching over 13 bases. The CDR3 totals 17 residues. In germline, CDR1 is SGHRS, CDR2 YFSETQ. Trimming took 4 bases from V and 4 from J; bases not matched to a gene: 11. The whole variable domain, remainder taken from reference TRBV5-1 and TRBJ2-7, is KAGVTQTPRYLIKTRGQQVTLSCSPISGHRSVSWYQQTPGQGLQFLFEYFSETQRNKGNFPGRFSGRQFSNSRSEMNVSTLELGDSALYLCASSGETSGGTTYEQYFGPGTRLTVT.

This chain's CDR3 is CASSPGADQPQHF. CDR3 DNA sequence: TGTGCCAGCAGCCCAGGGGCCGATCAGCCCCAGCATTTT. The rearrangement uses TRBV7-3 and TRBJ1-5, with D perhaps matching TRBD1 (6 bases). CDR1 SGHTA and CDR2 FQGTGA come from the germline V gene. V gave up 5 bases and J gave up 5 bases, with 10 bases separating them. CDR3 length: 13 amino acids.

This rearrangement joins TRBV15 to TRBJ2-1; 10 positions agree with TRBD2. Germline V CDR1 and CDR2: LNHNV, YYDKDF (reference sequence). This CDR3 has 17 residues. The trim removed 3 bases at V and 3 bases at J, leaving 8 bases unmatched. As DNA, the CDR3 is TGTGCCACCAGCAGTTCTCTAGCGGGGGACCACTACAATGAGCAGTTCTTC. Translation gives CATSSSLAGDHYNEQFF.

The chain is built from TRBV30 and TRBJ1-4; a possible D gene is TRBD1 (6 bases). V was cut by 2 bases and J by 8 bases, with 12 bases left in between. In germline, CDR1 is GTSNPN, CDR2 SVGIG (reference sequence). This CDR3 is 13 amino acids long. The CDR3 bases are TGTGCCTGGAGTTACAGGGTAGGAGAAAAACTGTTTTTT. Translated: CAWSYRVGEKLFF. Complete variable domain (other parts from reference TRBV30 and TRBJ1-4): SQTIHQWPATLVQPVGSPLSLECTVEGTSNPNLYWYRQAAGRGLQLLFYSVGIGQISSEVPQNLSASRPQDRQFILSSKKLLLSDSGFYLCAWSYRVGEKLFFGSGTQLSVL.

The rearrangement joins TRBV6-5 to TRBJ2-7, with a tentative D call TRBD2 (5 bases). Germline loops: CDR1 MNHEY, CDR2 SVGAGI. V lost 6 bases, J lost 7 bases, and 16 bases lay in between. The CDR3 is 13 residues long. This chain's CDR3 is CASSLGLSGEQYF. The CDR3, as DNA: TGTGCCAGCAGCCTCGGGCTGTCGGGGGAGCAGTACTTC.

The gene calls are TRBV6-5 and TRBJ1-1, with TRBD1 as a possible D gene (6 bases). V lost 5 bases and J 5 bases, leaving 15 bases between the germline ends. In germline, CDR1 is MNHEY, CDR2 SVGAGI. This CDR3 is 14 amino acids long. CDR3 coding DNA: TGTGCCAGCAGTCGGCAGGGGTTTAGGACTGAAGCTTTCTTT. This encodes CASSRQGFRTEAFF.

The chain employs TRBV29-1 and TRBJ1-2; 8 nucleotides match TRBD1. The ends lost 7 bases at V and 5 bases at J; junction bases unmatched: 3. There are 11 residues in the CDR3. The germline V gene encodes CDR1 SQVTM and CDR2 ANQGSEA. In DNA, the CDR3 is TGCAGCGGACGGACAGGGTATGGCTACACCTTC. Its translation is CSGRTGYGYTF.

The J gene is TRBJ1-5, the V gene TRBV7-2; D call uncertain. CDR1 is SGHTA, CDR2 FQGNSA, per germline. V lost 1 base to trimming and J lost 5 bases, with 6 bases between them. This CDR3 comprises 13 residues. Here the CDR3 DNA reads TGTGCCAGCAGCTTAGTTGCAGATCAGCCCCAGCATTTT. Residues: CASSLVADQPQHF.

This sequence joins TRBV19 and TRBJ1-1; D possibly corresponds to TRBD1 (5 bases). CDR1 is LNHDA, CDR2 SQIVND, per germline (reference sequence). V lost 2 bases, J lost 7 bases, and 14 bases lay in between. The CDR3 is 14 residues long. CDR3 sequence (DNA): TGTGCCAGTAGTATAACACTGACAGATGATGAAGCTTTCTTT. Encoded protein: CASSITLTDDEAFF.

The gene calls are TRBV4-1 and TRBJ1-5, with D possibly being TRBD1 (5 bases). The CDR3 is 15 amino acids. Germline CDR1 and CDR2: MGHRA and YSYEKL. V was cut by 4 bases and J by 2 bases, with 12 bases left in between. CDR3 nucleotides: TGCGCCAGCAGCCCCGGCGAAGGGGGCAATCAGCCCCAGCATTTT. Its protein product is CASSPGEGGNQPQHF.

The chain recombines TRBV5-6 with TRBJ2-7; 7 bases line up with TRBD1. Germline V CDR1 and CDR2: SGHDT, YYEEEE. After removal of 0 bases from V and 1 base from J, the junction contained 10 bases not matched to a gene. The CDR3 is made up of 17 amino acids. This CDR3 reads CASSLGGPGQNSYEQYF. The CDR3 DNA sequence: TGTGCCAGCAGCTTGGGAGGACCGGGACAGAATTCCTACGAGCAGTACTTC.

This chain joins TRBV14 and TRBJ1-2; TRBD1 matches at 9 bases. CDR3 size: 15 residues. CDR1 and CDR2 from the germline V gene are SGHDN and FVKESK. J was trimmed by 4 bases and V by 5 bases; bases with no gene match: 8. In DNA form, the CDR3 reads TGTGCCAGCAGCTTCGACAGGGGGGATCTCTATGGCTACACCTTC. Translating gives CASSFDRGDLYGYTF.